One sample yielded the 2 T cell receptor beta chains listed below, sequenced in a study of blood T cells in healthy people across ages. The authors ran a second PCR of roughly 6 to 12 cycles using a sample-barcoded 5' primer and a J-beta primer mix. TCRdb re-called the 5' RACE reads with MiXCR, one entry per CDR3 protein. The sample has about 1.8 million distinct CDR3 sequences; less than 50% are singletons. Sequencing input: blood. These receptors all come from a woman in her thirties or forties in good health.

The V call is TRBV24-1, the J call TRBJ2-4, with D possibly being TRBD1 (5 bases). The CDR3 runs 16 residues. The V end was cut by 3 bases, the J end by 2 bases, with 13 bases between. Germline loops: CDR1 KGHDR, CDR2 SFDVKD. The CDR3 nucleotides are TGTGCCACCAGTGATGGTAAGGGGCCGTCCAAAAACATTCAGTACTTC. Amino acid sequence: CATSDGKGPSKNIQYF.

CDR3 in amino acids: CASTHADNEQFF. The CDR3 DNA sequence: TGTGCCAGCACCCACGCCGACAATGAGCAGTTCTTC. The chain is built from TRBV28 and TRBJ2-1; D not certain. Between the trimmed V and J ends, which lost 7 bases and 5 bases, there was a span of 9 bases. The CDR3 covers 12 residues. The V gene's germline CDR1 is MDHEN and CDR2 SYDVKM.